The 20 T cell receptor beta chains presented below share a single source sample, sequenced in a study of human T cells and chemical hapten exposure. As for time point: patch test 1, 2 weeks after DPC sensitization. Treatment: therapeutic diphenylcyclopropenone sensitization with weekly scalp DPC. TCRdb fed the RACE reads into MiXCR, producing one record per CDR3 protein. The sample carries under 120,000 distinct CDR3 sequences, 11% recorded once. The sequencing here drew on whole blood, taken in connection with sensitization to the hapten diphenylcyclopropenone (DPC). The receptors were sampled from a woman between 40 and 55 years old with alopecia areata. Some clones in this sample may be carry-over from other donors' samples.

In this sample, this clonotype turned up a few times. This chain uses TRBV19 with TRBJ1-5; no definite D call. Germline V lookup: CDR1 LNHDA, CDR2 SQIVND (reference sequence). The V end lost 10 bases, the J end lost 0 bases, and 13 bases lay between the germline ends. The CDR3 length is 14 residues. CDR3 in amino acids: CATEGLDSNQPQHF. CDR3 coding DNA: TGTGCCACCGAGGGCCTGGATAGCAATCAGCCCCAGCATTTT.

There are a few counts of this clonotype. V gene TRBV7-2 combines with J gene TRBJ2-3; either TRBD1 or TRBD2 may supply D (6 bases each). Deletions cut 2 bases from V and 6 bases from J, with 12 bases between. This CDR3 is built from 14 residues. Per germline, CDR1 SGHTA and CDR2 FQGNSA. The chain's CDR3 is CASSLPGAIDTQYF. The CDR3 DNA reads TGTGCCAGCAGCTTACCGGGGGCGATTGATACGCAGTATTTT.

This clonotype was seen repeatedly, ten times or more. This chain links TRBV5-4 with TRBJ2-5, with D possibly TRBD1 on 7 matching bases. The germline V gene has CDR1 SGHNT and CDR2 YYREEE (reference sequence). There are 17 residues in the CDR3. The V end was cut by 3 bases, the J end by 5 bases, with 23 bases between. In DNA form, the CDR3 reads TGTGCCAGCAGCTCCCCGGCAGGGGGGCTTTCCTCTGAGACCCAGTACTTC. This sequence encodes CASSSPAGGLSSETQYF.

This clonotype was counted at least ten times. J is TRBJ2-5 and V is TRBV5-1, with D possibly matching TRBD2 (6 bases). Trimming cost V 3 bases and J 3 bases, with 12 bases left between them. The CDR3 runs to 14 residues. Germline-derived CDR1 and CDR2 are SGHRS and YFSETQ. CDR3 sequence reads: CASSSPSGEETQYF. The CDR3 DNA reads as TGCGCCAGCAGCTCCCCGTCGGGGGAAGAGACCCAGTACTTC.

The chain uses TRBV11-2 and TRBJ1-6; 8 bases are a match to TRBD1. This CDR3 is 14 amino acids long. With 3 bases clipped from V and 9 bases from J, the junction kept 4 bases outside the gene matches. CDR1 is SGHAT, CDR2 FQNNGV, per germline. The CDR3: CASSFGQGASPLHF. The CDR3 DNA is TGTGCCAGCAGCTTCGGACAGGGCGCTTCACCCCTCCACTTT.

This clonotype came up many times. The chain recombines TRBV6-5 with TRBJ2-5; D may match TRBD1 or TRBD2 (6 bases each). Between the trimmed V and J ends, which lost 5 bases and 1 base, there was a span of 17 bases. CDR1 and CDR2 from the germline V gene are MNHEY and SVGAGI. The CDR3 is 16 residues long. The CDR3 reads CASSRGKGGLQETQYF. The CDR3 coding sequence is TGTGCCAGCAGTCGGGGCAAGGGGGGTCTCCAAGAGACCCAGTACTTC.

In this sample, this clonotype turned up many times. Written as DNA, the CDR3 is TGTGCCAGCAGTACACAGGGTAGTGGCTACACCTTC. Translation gives CASSTQGSGYTF. The V call is TRBV27, the J call TRBJ1-2, with a tentative D call TRBD1 (6 bases). Trimming shortened V by 5 bases and J by 7 bases, and 11 bases separated the two germline ends. CDR1 and CDR2 from the germline V gene are MNHEY and SMNVEV (reference sequence). This CDR3 is built from 12 residues.

The genes are TRBV20-1 and TRBJ1-1; no definite D call. V shed 7 bases and J shed 11 bases, with 17 bases lying between them. Germline CDR1 reads DFQATT; CDR2 reads SNEGSKA (reference sequence). The CDR3 is 11 amino acids. DNA for the CDR3: TGCAGTGTTCGCAGCCTAAGCTGGGCTTTCTTT. Translating it yields CSVRSLSWAFF.

This clonotype was detected many times. The chain is built from TRBV2 and TRBJ2-7; 10 bases match TRBD1. Germline trimming cut 9 bases from V and 5 bases from J; bases unmatched to any gene: 7. Germline V gives CDR1 SNHLY, CDR2 FYNNEI. CDR3 length: 13 residues. The CDR3 DNA reads as TGTGCCAGTCTGCGGGACAGGGGTAACGAGCAGTACTTC. Encoded protein: CASLRDRGNEQYF.

This clonotype qualifies as medium-sized. The rearrangement uses TRBV9 and TRBJ1-2; D is uncertain. The germline V gene encodes CDR1 SGDLS and CDR2 YYNGEE. This CDR3 comprises 12 residues. Between the trimmed V and J ends, which lost 3 bases and 4 bases, there was a span of 7 bases. CDR3 nucleotide sequence: TGTGCCAGCAGCGCGCGTAGCTATGGCTACACCTTC. It specifies CASSARSYGYTF.

With regard to this clonotype: The junction differs from germline at one of its ends, possibly a read error. The rearrangement joins TRBV28 to TRBJ2-1; D is unclear. The germline V gene has CDR1 MDHEN and CDR2 SYDVKM. The CDR3 runs 12 residues. The CDR3 sequence: CASSPPRRELFF. The CDR3 DNA sequence: TGTGCCAGCAGTCCCCCGAGACGAGAGCTGTTCTTC.

The chain is built from TRBV4-1 and TRBJ2-4, with D hard to call. Trimming pared 0 bases from V and 0 bases from J, leaving 12 bases between. CDR1 is MGHRA and CDR2 is YSYEKL in the germline V gene. CDR3 size: 17 residues. The CDR3 sequence is CASSQESSGVAKNIQYF. In DNA form, the CDR3 reads TGCGCCAGCAGCCAAGAATCGTCTGGAGTAGCCAAAAACATTCAGTACTTC.

The chain carries TRBV5-1 and TRBJ2-1; no clear D. Trimming left V 4 bases short and J 8 bases short, with 16 bases between. CDR1 and CDR2 (germline): SGHRS, YFSETQ. The CDR3 covers 14 residues. The CDR3 DNA reads as TGCGCCAGCAGCACGCGGCAGGCTGGGGATGAGCAGTTCTTC. Its protein is CASSTRQAGDEQFF.

The chain carries TRBV6-6 and TRBJ2-7, with 9 bases aligning to TRBD2. V shed 6 bases and J 6 bases; nucleotides not matched to a gene: 15. The CDR3 consists of 16 residues. Looked up from germline, CDR1 is MNHNY and CDR2 is SVGAGI (reference sequence). The CDR3 spells CASSTTRASGMSEQYF. DNA for the CDR3: TGTGCCAGCAGCACTACCAGGGCTAGCGGGATGTCCGAGCAGTACTTC.

There are many counts of this clonotype. CDR3 sequence (DNA): TGTGCCAGCTCACCAGAGCAGGGGAGTAAGTCCTACGAGCAGTACTTC. It translates to CASSPEQGSKSYEQYF. This rearrangement joins TRBV18 to TRBJ2-7; tentatively, D is TRBD1 (6 bases). CDR3 length equals 16 residues. CDR1 KGHSH and CDR2 LQKENI come from the germline V gene. Trimming shortened V by 2 bases and J by 1 base, and 15 bases separated the two germline ends.

The V call is TRBV20-1, the J call TRBJ2-1, with 10 positions matching TRBD2. Germline V lookup: CDR1 DFQATT, CDR2 SNEGSKA (reference sequence). This CDR3 spans 12 amino acids. The CDR3 loop is CRVAGGPNEQFF. CDR3 sequence (DNA): TGCAGGGTAGCGGGGGGCCCTAATGAGCAGTTCTTC.

This clonotype appeared a few times. This chain connects TRBV2 to TRBJ1-2, with a tentative D call TRBD1 (5 bases). The CDR3 extends over 14 amino acids. CDR1 is SNHLY, CDR2 FYNNEI, per germline. Trimming took 4 bases from V and 0 from J, leaving 9 bases between them. In DNA form, the CDR3 reads TGTGCCAGCAGTGCAGGGATTCCTAACTATGGCTACACCTTC. Its protein product is CASSAGIPNYGYTF.

In this sample, this clonotype turned up a few times. The rearrangement joins TRBV29-1 to TRBJ2-7, with 8 bases aligning to TRBD1. Germline V lookup: CDR1 SQVTM, CDR2 ANQGSEA. With 6 bases clipped from V and 4 bases from J, the junction kept 11 bases outside the gene matches. This CDR3 region has 14 residues. The CDR3 sequence: CSVGSGGAGYEQYF. The CDR3 region has the DNA TGCAGCGTGGGCTCAGGGGGCGCAGGGTACGAGCAGTACTTC.

There are a few counts of this clonotype. This chain joins TRBV5-5 and TRBJ2-3, with 10 bases aligning to TRBD2. V lost 2 bases and J lost 3; bases outside the gene matches: 3. CDR3 length: 15 residues. The germline gives CDR1 SGHKS, CDR2 YYEKEE (reference sequence). As DNA, the CDR3 is TGTGCCAGCAGCTTTCTAGCGGGAGAAACAGATACGCAGTATTTT. Encoded protein: CASSFLAGETDTQYF. Full variable domain (missing parts from reference TRBV5-5 and TRBJ2-3): DAGVTQSPTHLIKTRGQQVTLRCSPISGHKSVSWYQQVLGQGPQFIFQYYEKEERGRGNFPDRFSARQFPNYSSELNVNALLLGDSALYLCASSFLAGETDTQYFGPGTRLTVL.

This clonotype was seen many times. The V gene is TRBV6-2 or TRBV6-3, the J gene TRBJ1-1; TRBD1 agrees at 10 bases. This CDR3 contains 16 residues. Germline V CDR1 and CDR2: MNHEY, SVGEGT. With 8 bases clipped from V and 0 bases from J, the junction kept 9 bases outside the gene matches. CDR3 residues: CASGLGQGVMNTEAFF. The CDR3 region has the DNA TGTGCCAGCGGGCTCGGACAGGGGGTTATGAACACTGAAGCTTTCTTT.